The 27 T cell receptor beta chains presented below share a single source sample, sequenced in a study of blood T cell repertoires in COVID-19. The method was immunoSEQ multiplex PCR; TCRdb's version includes in-frame clones alone and lacks a portion of them. The data show around 130,000 clones, roughly 90% seen once. Material: peripheral blood. The receptors were gathered from a human donor with COVID-19, enrolled during active disease. The donor label of this sample is uncertain.

The chain employs TRBV28 and TRBJ1-4; TRBD1 agrees at 8 bases. Looked up from germline, CDR1 is MDHEN and CDR2 is SYDVKM. This CDR3 region has 14 residues. V dropped 6 bases and J dropped 6; count of bases not matched to a gene: 6. Here the CDR3 reads CASRITGGDEKLFF. The CDR3 bases are TGTGCCAGCAGAATAACAGGGGGTGATGAAAAACTGTTTTTT.

This clone was detected once. The DNA for the CDR3 is TGCAGAACAGGGCTGGGAGAGACCCAGTACTTC. Translated: CRTGLGETQYF. This chain joins TRBV20-1 and TRBJ2-5, with D perhaps TRBD1 (6 bases). CDR3 length: 11 amino acids. Germline lookup yields CDR1 DFQATT and CDR2 SNEGSKA (reference sequence).

The CDR3 region has the DNA TGTGCCAGCAGTTCCCCCCCCCAAATCGGTTCACCCCTCCACTTT. It translates to CASSSPPQIGSPLHF. This chain connects TRBV27 to TRBJ1-6; D is undetermined. The CDR3 has 15 amino acids. Germline-derived CDR1 and CDR2 are MNHEY and SMNVEV (reference sequence). Trimming left V 4 bases short and J 9 bases short, with 16 bases between.

The chain is built from TRBV2 and TRBJ1-2; possibly TRBD1 for D (5 bases). Looked up from germline, CDR1 is SNHLY and CDR2 is FYNNEI. Between the trimmed V and J ends, which lost 6 bases and 8 bases, there was a span of 19 bases. The CDR3 totals 14 residues. CDR3 loop: CASSGRGGSRGYTF. The CDR3 region has the DNA TGTGCCAGCAGCGGCCGGGGGGGATCGAGGGGCTACACCTTC.

CDR3 loop: CASSSRTGSTGELFF. The CDR3 nucleotides are TGTGCCAGCAGTTCCCGGACAGGGAGCACCGGGGAGCTGTTTTTT. The V call is TRBV6-5, the J call TRBJ2-2, with 8 bases lining up with TRBD1. The germline V gene encodes CDR1 MNHEY and CDR2 SVGAGI. Trimming removed 4 bases from V and 4 bases from J; junction bases left unmatched: 5. The CDR3 spans 15 residues.

This sequence joins TRBV19 and TRBJ1-2, with 9 bases matching TRBD1. The CDR3 length is 14 residues. The V gene end was trimmed by 7 bases and the J gene end by 4 bases; junction bases not matched to a gene: 7. CDR1 LNHDA and CDR2 SQIVND come from the germline V gene (reference sequence). In DNA form, the CDR3 reads TGTGCCAGTAATAGGCTGGGACAGGGCTATGGCTACACCTTC. Translated, it gives CASNRLGQGYGYTF.

The chain employs TRBV5-1 and TRBJ1-1; 7 nucleotides line up with TRBD1. V was pared by 3 bases and J by 5 bases, with 10 bases of the junction left unmatched. Germline V gene data show CDR1 as SGHRS and CDR2 as YFSETQ. CDR3 length: 15 amino acids. The CDR3 region has the DNA TGCGCCAGCAGCTCCAGGGGGTCAGTAGAAACTGAAGCTTTCTTT. This codes for CASSSRGSVETEAFF.

Only a few counts were recorded for this clone. The chain links TRBV7-3 to TRBJ2-1; 9 bases are a match to TRBD1. The CDR3 is made up of 16 amino acids. Looked up from germline, CDR1 is SGHTA and CDR2 is FQGTGA. V shed 1 base and J 7 bases; nucleotides not matched to a gene: 8. The CDR3 is CASSLNTGGVGNEQFF. CDR3 bases: TGTGCCAGCAGCTTAAATACAGGGGGCGTTGGGAATGAGCAGTTCTTC.

Only a few counts were recorded for this clone. This sequence joins TRBV5-1 and TRBJ2-5; maybe TRBD1 (5 bases). V was trimmed by 0 bases and J by 2 bases, leaving 8 bases between them. This CDR3 has 14 residues. Germline values: CDR1 SGHRS, CDR2 YFSETQ. CDR3 DNA: TGCGCCAGCAGCTTGGCGTCAGGGCAAGAGACCCAGTACTTC. Translating gives CASSLASGQETQYF.

The chain couples TRBV12-3 or TRBV12-4 to TRBJ2-5; possibly TRBD1 for D (6 bases). The CDR3 has 11 residues. Between the trimmed V and J ends, which lost 6 bases and 5 bases, there was a span of 7 bases. CDR3 protein: CASSDRETQYF. The CDR3 DNA follows: TGTGCCAGCAGCGACAGGGAGACCCAGTACTTC.

This chain links TRBV11-2 with TRBJ2-7, with 9 nucleotides matching TRBD2. Germline V gene lookup returns CDR1 SGHAT and CDR2 FQNNGV. CDR3 length: 15 residues. The junction had 3 bases not matched to a gene; V was cut back by 1 base and J by 2 bases. In DNA form, the CDR3 reads TGTGCCAGCAGCTTAGGGGGACTAGCTCCCTACGAGCAGTACTTC. Amino acid sequence: CASSLGGLAPYEQYF.

This chain joins TRBV2 and TRBJ2-1, with 12 bases identical to TRBD2. CDR1 is SNHLY and CDR2 is FYNNEI in the germline V gene. The CDR3 length is 18 residues. V lost 3 bases to trimming and J lost 5 bases; unmatched junction nucleotides: 11. CDR3 bases: TGTGCCAGCAGTGACATCCAGCTAGCGGGGGGGCCGGACAATGAGCAGTTCTTC. Residues: CASSDIQLAGGPDNEQFF.

The chain combines TRBV6-5 with TRBJ1-5, with D perhaps matching TRBD1 (6 bases). CDR1 is MNHEY, CDR2 SVGAGI, per germline. V lost 6 bases and J 7 bases, leaving 13 bases between the germline ends. This CDR3 region has 13 residues. In DNA form, the CDR3 reads TGTGCCAGCAGCTCCCAGGGGTGGCAGCCCCAGCATTTT. Translation gives CASSSQGWQPQHF.

The rearrangement links TRBV5-4 to TRBJ1-6, with 7 nucleotides matching TRBD1. Trimming removed 4 bases from V and 7 bases from J; junction bases left unmatched: 8. Germline CDR1 reads SGHNT; CDR2 reads YYREEE (reference sequence). The CDR3 is 15 residues long. The CDR3 region has the DNA TGTGCCAGCAGCGGCAACAGGGGTGCGAATTCACCCCTCCACTTT. Protein product: CASSGNRGANSPLHF.

V is TRBV14 and J is TRBJ2-1; D might be TRBD1 (5 bases). Germline V gene sequence: CDR1 SGHDN, CDR2 FVKESK. This CDR3 has 13 residues. Deletions cut 1 base from V and 7 bases from J, with 8 bases between. The DNA for the CDR3 is TGTGCCAGCAGCCAAGTCGACAGTAATGAGCAGTTCTTC. Protein sequence: CASSQVDSNEQFF.

This chain links TRBV4-1 with TRBJ2-5, with D possibly matching TRBD1 (6 bases). The CDR3 totals 15 residues. Trimming left V 0 bases short and J 4 bases short, with 12 bases between. Germline CDR1 MGHRA, CDR2 YSYEKL. The CDR3 bases are TGCGCCAGCAGCCAAGATCGGTGGACAGCAGAGACCCAGTACTTC. Its translation: CASSQDRWTAETQYF.

The chain uses TRBV11-1 and TRBJ1-2, with D unclear. Trimming cost V 5 bases and J 7 bases, with 14 bases left between them. Germline-derived CDR1 and CDR2 are SGHAT and FQDESV (reference sequence). The CDR3 runs to 13 residues. The CDR3 loop reads CASSPRLGVGYTF. Written as DNA, the CDR3 is TGTGCCAGCAGCCCCCGTTTAGGAGTTGGCTACACCTTC.

The V call is TRBV7-6, the J call TRBJ2-2; the D is unclear. This CDR3 is 17 amino acids long. CDR1 and CDR2 from the germline V gene are SGHVS and FNYEAQ. Trimming removed 8 bases from V and 0 bases from J, with 19 bases in between. The CDR3 region has the DNA TGTGCCAGCTCCTTGGGCGTCAGCAGATCGAACACCGGGGAGCTGTTTTTT. As protein: CASSLGVSRSNTGELFF.

J is TRBJ1-5 and V is TRBV19; 8 bases map to TRBD1. The junction had 3 bases not matched to a gene; V was cut back by 6 bases and J by 2 bases. The CDR3 runs to 14 residues. Germline assignment: CDR1 LNHDA and CDR2 SQIVND (reference sequence). This CDR3 reads CASSPTGGNQPQHF. The CDR3 DNA sequence: TGTGCCAGTAGCCCGACAGGGGGCAATCAGCCCCAGCATTTT.

This chain's CDR3 is CASSQSHRAEKLFF. DNA for the CDR3: TGTGCCAGCAGCCAGAGTCACAGGGCTGAAAAACTGTTTTTT. This chain uses TRBV7-9 with TRBJ1-4; maybe TRBD1 (6 bases). The CDR3 runs 14 residues. The V and J ends lost 5 bases and 7 bases respectively, with 14 bases between them. Germline CDR1 and CDR2: SEHNR and FQNEAQ (reference sequence).

The chain carries TRBV25-1 and TRBJ1-4; TRBD1 might be the D (6 bases). The germline V gene has CDR1 MGHDK and CDR2 SYGVNS. The CDR3 is made up of 15 amino acids. Trimming took off 5 bases at V and 6 bases at J, with 16 bases between the two ends. The chain's CDR3 is CASSPFQGRDEKLFF. The CDR3 DNA is TGTGCCAGCAGTCCCTTTCAGGGGAGAGATGAAAAACTGTTTTTT.

In this sample, this clone turned up a few times. The chain joins TRBV6-5 to TRBJ1-2, with no clear D. The CDR3 is 13 amino acids. Germline V gives CDR1 MNHEY, CDR2 SVGAGI. With 2 bases removed from V and 3 bases from J, the gap between germline ends came to 7 bases. The CDR3 sequence is CASSYEADYGYTF. The CDR3 nucleotides read TGTGCCAGCAGTTACGAGGCAGACTATGGCTACACCTTC.

V and J are TRBV30 and TRBJ2-1, with TRBD2 identical over 9 bases. The V gene's germline CDR1 is GTSNPN and CDR2 SVGIG (reference sequence). This CDR3 contains 14 residues. The J segment lost 7 bases and the V segment lost 4 bases, leaving 8 bases of the junction unmatched. CDR3 amino acids: CAWTTSGLANEQFF. The CDR3 coding sequence is TGTGCCTGGACCACCTCGGGACTAGCAAATGAGCAGTTCTTC.

J is TRBJ2-3 and V is TRBV6-5; a possible D gene is TRBD2 (5 bases). The CDR3 consists of 13 residues. The germline CDR1 and CDR2 sequences are MNHEY and SVGAGI. With 8 bases removed from V and 3 bases from J, the gap between germline ends came to 12 bases. The CDR3: CASGRPRTDTQYF. The CDR3 coding sequence is TGTGCCAGCGGGAGACCTCGGACAGATACGCAGTATTTT.

The genes are TRBV18 and TRBJ1-6; 7 positions match TRBD1. Germline CDR1 is KGHSH and CDR2 is LQKENI. The J segment lost 7 bases and the V segment lost 3 bases, leaving 6 bases of the junction unmatched. This CDR3 spans 15 amino acids. In DNA form, the CDR3 reads TGTGCCAGCTCACCCTCCGGGACAGAAAATTCACCCCTCCACTTT. Encoded protein: CASSPSGTENSPLHF.

The chain has TRBV9 and TRBJ2-2, with a possible D match to TRBD2 (5 bases). With 0 bases removed from V and 5 bases from J, the gap between germline ends came to 14 bases. Germline lookup yields CDR1 SGDLS and CDR2 YYNGEE. This CDR3 is 16 amino acids long. The CDR3 sequence is CASSVGASRDTGELFF. DNA of the CDR3: TGTGCCAGCAGCGTAGGGGCTAGCCGGGATACCGGGGAGCTGTTTTTT.

The chain has TRBV7-6 and TRBJ2-3, with 10 bases lining up with TRBD2. CDR1 is SGHVS, CDR2 FNYEAQ, per germline. The V segment lost 5 bases and the J segment 1 base; nucleotides outside the gene matches: 3. The length of the CDR3 is 15 residues. The CDR3 sequence: CASSPLAGGTDTQYF. Here the CDR3 DNA reads TGTGCCAGCAGCCCGCTAGCGGGGGGCACAGATACGCAGTATTTT. The full variable domain, its missing parts supplied by reference TRBV7-6 and TRBJ2-3, is GAGVSQSPRYKVTKRGQDVALRCDPISGHVSLYWYRQALGQGPEFLTYFNYEAQQDKSGLPNDRFSAERPEGSISTLTIQRTEQRDSAMYRCASSPLAGGTDTQYFGPGTRLTVL.